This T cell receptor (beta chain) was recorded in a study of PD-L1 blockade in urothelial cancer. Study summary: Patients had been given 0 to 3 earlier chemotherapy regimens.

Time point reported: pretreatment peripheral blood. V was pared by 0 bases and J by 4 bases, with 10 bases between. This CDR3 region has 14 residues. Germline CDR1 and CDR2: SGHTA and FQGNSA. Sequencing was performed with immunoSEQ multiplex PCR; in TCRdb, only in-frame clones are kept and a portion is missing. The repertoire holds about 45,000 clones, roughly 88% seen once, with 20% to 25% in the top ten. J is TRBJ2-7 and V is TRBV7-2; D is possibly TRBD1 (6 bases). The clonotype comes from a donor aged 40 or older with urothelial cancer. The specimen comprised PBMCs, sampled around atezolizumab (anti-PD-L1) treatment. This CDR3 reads CASSLADRKYEQYF. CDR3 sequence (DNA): TGTGCCAGCAGCTTAGCCGACAGGAAGTACGAGCAGTACTTC.